This note documents a single T cell receptor beta chain sequence. Sequencing of 15-18 subjects in each run yielded over 160 million TCR-beta sequences. Each CDR3 protein gets one entry after TCRdb re-called the 5' RACE reads with MiXCR. The sample includes tens of thousands of distinct CDR3 sequences, 3% to 3.5% of them seen just once. This sample is drawn from a study of neurological immune-mediated disorders. The ends were cut back, 2 bases at V and 1 base at J, with 10 bases in the middle. The CDR3 runs to 15 residues. Per the germline V gene, CDR1 is MGHDK and CDR2 is SYGVNS. The sequenced material came from PBMCs. This receptor was identified in a man between 40 and 49 years old with multiple sclerosis. The rearrangement links TRBV25-1 to TRBJ2-3, with no clear D. The DNA for the CDR3 is TGTGCCAGCAGTGAAGTAGGGCAGGGCACAGATACGCAGTATTTT. This codes for CASSEVGQGTDTQYF.